This TCR beta chain was obtained from a study of T cell responses to AZD1222 COVID-19 vaccine. TCRdb keeps only in-frame clones here, not all; method: immunoSEQ multiplex PCR. Counted here are about 120,000 clones, 87% occurring once; the ten biggest clones make up roughly 7.4%. CDR1 SGHDN and CDR2 FVKESK come from the germline V gene. This CDR3 has 13 residues. V was clipped by 5 bases and J by 2 bases, with 9 bases between them. This material consisted of peripheral blood, taken on day 0 of AZD1222 vaccination. The rearrangement uses TRBV14 and TRBJ1-2; D may be TRBD1 (6 bases). This receptor was obtained from an adult in good health. DNA of the CDR3: TGTGCCAGCAGCTTCGACAGGAACTATGGCTACACCTTC. Amino acid sequence: CASSFDRNYGYTF.